This TCR beta chain was sequenced in a study of cytomegalovirus exposure and HLA in healthy donors. Study-wide results and limits: The majority of TCR sequences were rare, yet some public TCRs appeared in many donors. The study listed about 150 cytomegalovirus-associated TCR beta chains. Clusters of TCRs from the first cohort tended to co-occur in the 95 to 150 validation repertoires (as a later analysis found). Specificity of a few CMV-associated chains for CMV antigens was verified in vitro.

CDR1 and CDR2 (germline): SGDLS, YYNGEE. V was clipped by 0 bases and J by 4 bases; unmatched bases: 5. The length of the CDR3 is 15 residues. Only in-frame clones appear in the TCRdb table, and some are missing; sequencing was by immunoSEQ multiplex PCR. The table includes 50,000 or so clones, 94% detected once. As to this clone: The antigen remains unidentified.

This chain links TRBV9 with TRBJ1-1; 8 nucleotides align to TRBD1. Sequenced material: PBMCs. The sequence was collected from a woman between 18 and 30 years old in good health and CMV-seropositive. The CDR3 DNA sequence: TGTGCCAGCAGCGTAGGGGTCGACAGGGGCACTGAAGCTTTCTTT. The encoded protein is CASSVGVDRGTEAFF.